This T cell receptor (beta chain) was documented in a study of identical twins. Germline V gene sequence: CDR1 LGHNA, CDR2 YSLEER. The ends were cut back, 3 bases at V and 3 bases at J, with 8 bases in the middle. This CDR3 has 14 residues. This clonotype was detected many times. TCRdb re-derived calls from the 5' RACE reads in MiXCR, one entry per CDR3 protein. This table has hundreds of thousands of distinct CDR3 sequences, just under 9.5% appearing once. The same data also contributed to another study, on yellow fever vaccine responses in identical twins.

Input material: CD8+ T cells sorted from blood. The sequence derives from a woman between 18 and 29 years old in good health. The rearrangement links TRBV4-3 to TRBJ2-2; tentative D call: TRBD1 (6 bases). The CDR3 sequence: CASSQGAYTGELFF. Written as DNA, the CDR3 is TGCGCCAGCAGCCAGGGGGCCTACACCGGGGAGCTGTTTTTT.